This T cell receptor (beta chain) was documented in a study of blood T cell repertoires in COVID-19 (dated by TCRdb to 2018 to 2020). For context, the study as a whole: Samples from collaborators originated in the United States, Italy and Spain and spanned both the acute and convalescent phases of COVID-19. A de-identified subject ID, COVID-19 status, age in years and sex were almost always included in the sample metadata. Samples were obtained from the ongoing ImmuneRACE study (first 160 participants) and from 1,200 or so subjects provided by 6 global collaborators. The material from the prospective study consisted of cDNA or gDNA derived from T cells, B-cell-depleted T cells, or PBMCs. Deeply sampled blood TCRbeta repertoires from subjects exposed to, actively infected with, or recovered from COVID-19 were included in the dataset. Where HLA class I and class II types were available, the types were taken from metadata supplied by the sample provider, not from assay-based typing. A freely available public database, intended as a resource for researchers studying the immune response to SARS-CoV-2, is where the repertoires were released. What the study reported, not specific to this receptor: Clinical and demographic metadata were provided uncurated, with the amount varying by source and participant.

TCRbeta CDR3 regions were amplified from genomic DNA by means of the immunoSEQ Assay, a bias-controlled multiplex PCR. In the authors' own workflow: The number of nucleated cells in each sample was estimated from the amplification of reference gene primers within the assay. Sequence reads were collapsed and filtered to measure the absolute abundance of every unique TCRbeta CDR3 rearrangement. For each sample, productive Simpson clonality was calculated as the square root of Simpson's diversity index over productive rearrangements. Held by TCRdb, this immuneACCESS table contains in-frame sequences only and omits some clones. Under half of the omission traces to an unresolved V gene where checked; the cause of the rest is unknown. The DNA was the basis for D and trimming; V, J and clone size are from that table. The sample table contains about 150,000 clones; only one count was recorded for 70% to 85% of them. The top ten constitute roughly 8.9% of the sample.

After removal of 2 bases from V and 4 bases from J, the junction retains 4 bases not matched to a gene. There are 15 amino acids in the CDR3, from cysteine to phenylalanine inclusive. Only the CDR3 region is kept as DNA, spanning 45 bases read in frame from base 1. CDR1 and CDR2, looked up from the germline V gene, are MNHEY and SVGAGI. Concerning this clone itself: This clone's antigen is unknown. No clone much larger than this one lies a single base away; base qualities are absent.

The collaborating institutions used their own protocols to collect whole blood in K2EDTA tubes. For TCRbeta analysis, collaborator samples were shipped as frozen whole blood, as isolated PBMCs, or as DNA extracted from either sample type. The sample taken for sequencing was peripheral blood. This receptor was identified in a woman between 50 and 59 years old with acute or convalescent COVID-19. The V and J segments used are TRBV6-5 and TRBJ1-3; 8 bases in the junction line up with TRBD1. The DNA sequence is given as TGTGCCAGCAGTTACGTCAGGGGGCGGGGAAACACCATATATTTT. This is translated as CASSYVRGRGNTIYF.